This T cell receptor beta chain was sequenced for a study of T cell responses to AZD1222 COVID-19 vaccine. Study at large: Second doses at about 4 or about 12 weeks were pooled. Study observations and caveats: CD4 TCRs linked to vaccination spanned spike, dominating at 160-218 and 743-854. Repertoire samples came only from after the peak T cell response. Among the donors, most were white British and more were female, and clonal diversity was possibly underestimated.

Worth noting for this clone: Its cognate antigen is unknown.

Germline loops: CDR1 LNHDA, CDR2 SQIVND (reference sequence). The CDR3 extends over 13 amino acids. V was clipped by 3 bases and J by 12 bases; unmatched bases: 7. TCRdb keeps only in-frame clones here, not all; method: immunoSEQ multiplex PCR. The profile shows 95,000 to 150,000 clones, around 88% of them singletons. The receptor's source is an adult in good health. Sequenced material: peripheral blood, taken on day 0 of AZD1222 vaccination. This chain links TRBV19 with TRBJ2-1; 8 nucleotides agree with TRBD1. CDR3 sequence (DNA): TGTGCCAGTAGTATTCAAGGACAGGGAAGGCAGTTCTTC. This codes for CASSIQGQGRQFF.